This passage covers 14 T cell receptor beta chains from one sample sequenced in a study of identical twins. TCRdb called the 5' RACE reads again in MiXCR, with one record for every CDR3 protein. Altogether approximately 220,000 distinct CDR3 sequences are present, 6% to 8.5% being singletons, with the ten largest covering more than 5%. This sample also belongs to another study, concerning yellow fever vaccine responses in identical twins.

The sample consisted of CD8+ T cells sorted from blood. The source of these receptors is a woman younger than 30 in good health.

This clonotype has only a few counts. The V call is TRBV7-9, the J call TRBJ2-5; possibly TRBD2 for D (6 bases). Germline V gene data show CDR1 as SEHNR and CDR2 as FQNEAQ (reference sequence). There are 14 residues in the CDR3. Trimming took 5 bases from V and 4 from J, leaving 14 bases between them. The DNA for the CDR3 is TGTGCCAGCAGCGAAAGGGGAGGAAGAGAGACCCAGTACTTC. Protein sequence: CASSERGGRETQYF.

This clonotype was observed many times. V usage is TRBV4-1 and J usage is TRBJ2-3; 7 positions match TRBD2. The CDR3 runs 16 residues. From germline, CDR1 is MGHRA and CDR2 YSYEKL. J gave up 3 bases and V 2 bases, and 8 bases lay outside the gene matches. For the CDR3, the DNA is TGCGCCAGCAGCCAACTAGCGGTGGGTTCTACAGATACGCAGTATTTT. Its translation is CASSQLAVGSTDTQYF.

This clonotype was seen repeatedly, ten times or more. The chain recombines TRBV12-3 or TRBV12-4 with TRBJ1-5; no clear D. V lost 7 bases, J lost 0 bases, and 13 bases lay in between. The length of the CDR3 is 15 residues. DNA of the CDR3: TGTGCCAGCACCACGGGCCATTATAGCAATCAGCCCCAGCATTTT. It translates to CASTTGHYSNQPQHF.

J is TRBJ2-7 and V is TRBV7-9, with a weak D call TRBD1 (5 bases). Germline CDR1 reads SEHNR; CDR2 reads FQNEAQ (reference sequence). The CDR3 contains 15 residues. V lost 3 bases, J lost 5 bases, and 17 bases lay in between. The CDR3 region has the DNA TGTGCCAGCAGCTTCCCCCCGGACACTCTAAACGAGCAGTACTTC. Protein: CASSFPPDTLNEQYF.

The CDR3 region has the DNA TGTGCCAGCAGCCTGGGGCTACCCAAAAACATTCAGTACTTC. Amino acids: CASSLGLPKNIQYF. V is TRBV5-6 and J is TRBJ2-4, with TRBD1 as a possible D gene (5 bases). The CDR3 runs to 14 residues. Germline loops: CDR1 SGHDT, CDR2 YYEEEE. V was clipped by 4 bases and J by 2 bases, with 10 bases between them.

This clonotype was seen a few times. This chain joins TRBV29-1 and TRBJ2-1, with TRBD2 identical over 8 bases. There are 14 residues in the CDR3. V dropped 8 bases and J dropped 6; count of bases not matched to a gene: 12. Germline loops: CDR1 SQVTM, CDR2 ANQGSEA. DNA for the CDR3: TGCAGCACATGTCTAGCGGGTGCCACCAATGAGCAGTTCTTC. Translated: CSTCLAGATNEQFF.

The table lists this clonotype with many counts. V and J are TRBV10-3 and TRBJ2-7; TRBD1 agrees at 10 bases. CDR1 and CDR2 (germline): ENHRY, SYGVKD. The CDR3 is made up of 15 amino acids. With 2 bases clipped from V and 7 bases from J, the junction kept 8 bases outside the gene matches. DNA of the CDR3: TGTGCCATCAGTGAGCGGGGGGACAGGGGAGGAGAGCAGTACTTC. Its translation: CAISERGDRGGEQYF.

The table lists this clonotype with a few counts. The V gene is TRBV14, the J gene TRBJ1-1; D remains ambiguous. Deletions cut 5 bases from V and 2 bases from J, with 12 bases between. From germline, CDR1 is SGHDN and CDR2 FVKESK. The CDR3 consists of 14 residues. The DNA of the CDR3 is TGTGCCAGCAGCGCATCCGGGCTAAACACTGAAGCTTTCTTT. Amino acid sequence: CASSASGLNTEAFF.

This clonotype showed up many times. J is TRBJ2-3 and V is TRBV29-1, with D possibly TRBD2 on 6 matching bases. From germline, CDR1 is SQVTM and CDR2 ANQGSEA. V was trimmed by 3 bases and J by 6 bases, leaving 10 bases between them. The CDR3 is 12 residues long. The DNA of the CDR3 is TGCAGCGTTGAGGGGAGGTGGGATACGCAGTATTTT. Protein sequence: CSVEGRWDTQYF.

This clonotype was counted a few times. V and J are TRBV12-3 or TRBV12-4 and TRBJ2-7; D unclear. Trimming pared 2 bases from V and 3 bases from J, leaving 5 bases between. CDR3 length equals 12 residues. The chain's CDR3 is CASSLWSYEQYF. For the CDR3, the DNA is TGTGCCAGCAGTTTATGGAGCTACGAGCAGTACTTC.

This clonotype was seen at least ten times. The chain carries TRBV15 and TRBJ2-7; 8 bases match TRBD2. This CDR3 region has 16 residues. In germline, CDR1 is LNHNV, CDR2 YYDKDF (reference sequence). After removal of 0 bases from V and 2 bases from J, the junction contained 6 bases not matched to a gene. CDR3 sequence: CATSRDRGGLAYEQYV. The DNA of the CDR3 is TGTGCCACCAGCAGAGATCGGGGGGGACTAGCCTACGAGCAGTACGTC.

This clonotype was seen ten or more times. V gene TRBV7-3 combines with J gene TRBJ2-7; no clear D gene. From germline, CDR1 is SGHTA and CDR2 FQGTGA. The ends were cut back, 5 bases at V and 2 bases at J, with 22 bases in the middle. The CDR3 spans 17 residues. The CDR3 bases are TGTGCCAGCAGCCATCCCGATCGGACGCTCCCGACCTACGAGCAGTACTTC. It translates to CASSHPDRTLPTYEQYF.

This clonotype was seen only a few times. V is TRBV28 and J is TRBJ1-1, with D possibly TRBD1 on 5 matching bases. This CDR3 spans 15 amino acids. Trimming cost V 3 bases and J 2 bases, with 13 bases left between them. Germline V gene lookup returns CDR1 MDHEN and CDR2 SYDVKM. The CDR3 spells CASSFRRGPNTEAFF. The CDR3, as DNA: TGTGCCAGCAGTTTTAGGCGGGGACCCAACACTGAAGCTTTCTTT.

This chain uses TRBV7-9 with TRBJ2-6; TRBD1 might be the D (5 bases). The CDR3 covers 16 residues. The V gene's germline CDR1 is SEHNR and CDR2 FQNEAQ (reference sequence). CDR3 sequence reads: CVPQDNPDSGANVLTF. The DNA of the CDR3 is TGTGTCCCGCAGGACAACCCAGACTCTGGGGCCAACGTCCTGACTTTC.